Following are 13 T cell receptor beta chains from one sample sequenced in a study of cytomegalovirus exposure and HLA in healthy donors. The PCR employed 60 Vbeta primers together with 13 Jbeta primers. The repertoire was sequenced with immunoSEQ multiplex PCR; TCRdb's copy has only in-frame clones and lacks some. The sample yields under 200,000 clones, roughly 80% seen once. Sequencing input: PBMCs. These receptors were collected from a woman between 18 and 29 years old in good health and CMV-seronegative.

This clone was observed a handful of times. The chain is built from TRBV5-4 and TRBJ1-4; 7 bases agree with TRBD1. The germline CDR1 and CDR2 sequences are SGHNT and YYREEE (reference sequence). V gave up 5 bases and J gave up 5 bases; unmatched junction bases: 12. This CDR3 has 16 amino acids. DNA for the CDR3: TGTGCCAGCAGAAACGGGACAGCGCCTTCAAATGAAAAACTGTTTTTT. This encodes CASRNGTAPSNEKLFF.

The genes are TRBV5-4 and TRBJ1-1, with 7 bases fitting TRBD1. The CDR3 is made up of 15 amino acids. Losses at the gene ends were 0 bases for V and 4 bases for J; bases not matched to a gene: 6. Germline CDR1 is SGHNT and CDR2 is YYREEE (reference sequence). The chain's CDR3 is CASSLVGGGRTEAFF. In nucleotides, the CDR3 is TGTGCCAGCAGCTTGGTAGGGGGCGGACGCACTGAAGCTTTCTTT.

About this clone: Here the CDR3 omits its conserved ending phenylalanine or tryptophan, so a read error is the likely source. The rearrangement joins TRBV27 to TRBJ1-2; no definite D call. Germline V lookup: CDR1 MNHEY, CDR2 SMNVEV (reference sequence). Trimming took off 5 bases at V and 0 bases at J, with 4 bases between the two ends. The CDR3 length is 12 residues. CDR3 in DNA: TGTGCCAGCAGTACCGCTAACTATGGCTACACCTCC. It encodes CASSTANYGYTS.

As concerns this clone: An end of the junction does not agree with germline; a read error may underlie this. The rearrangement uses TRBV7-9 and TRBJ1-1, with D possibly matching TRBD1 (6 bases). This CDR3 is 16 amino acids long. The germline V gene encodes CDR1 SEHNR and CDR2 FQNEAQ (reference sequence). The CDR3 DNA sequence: TGTTCCAGCAGCTTAGCACAGGGAGTAAAGGACACTGAAGCTTTCTTT. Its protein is CSSSLAQGVKDTEAFF.

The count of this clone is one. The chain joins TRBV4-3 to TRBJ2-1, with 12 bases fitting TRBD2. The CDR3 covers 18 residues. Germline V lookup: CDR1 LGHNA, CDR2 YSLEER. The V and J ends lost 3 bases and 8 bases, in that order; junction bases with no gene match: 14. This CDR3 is CASSQTSTRGLAGHEQFF. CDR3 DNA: TGCGCCAGCAGCCAGACTAGTACCCGGGGACTAGCGGGTCATGAGCAGTTCTTC.

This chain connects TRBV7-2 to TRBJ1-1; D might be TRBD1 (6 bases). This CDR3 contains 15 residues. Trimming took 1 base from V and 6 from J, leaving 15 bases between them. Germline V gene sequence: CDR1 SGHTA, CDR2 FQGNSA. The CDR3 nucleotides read TGTGCCAGCAGCTTAGATTCAGGAGAGGGGGCTGAAGCTTTCTTT. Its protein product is CASSLDSGEGAEAFF. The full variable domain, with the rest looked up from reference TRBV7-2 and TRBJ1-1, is GAGVSQSPSNKVTEKGKDVELRCDPISGHTALYWYRQSLGQGLEFLIYFQGNSAPDKSGLPSDRFSAERTGGSVSTLTIQRTQQEDSAVYLCASSLDSGEGAEAFFGQGTRLTVV.

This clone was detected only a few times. For the CDR3, the DNA is TGTGCCAGCAGCGTTGGCAGGATAGACAACGGCTATGGCTACACCTTC. It yields the protein CASSVGRIDNGYGYTF. This chain uses TRBV9 with TRBJ1-2, with unresolved D. Per germline, CDR1 SGDLS and CDR2 YYNGEE. CDR3 length equals 16 residues. Trimming shortened V by 2 bases and J by 4 bases, and 18 bases separated the two germline ends.

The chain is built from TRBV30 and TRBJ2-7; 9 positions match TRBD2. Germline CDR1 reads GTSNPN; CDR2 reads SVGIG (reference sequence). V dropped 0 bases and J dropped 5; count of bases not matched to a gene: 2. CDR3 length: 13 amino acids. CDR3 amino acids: CAWSVSGRHEQYF. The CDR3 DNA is TGTGCCTGGAGTGTTAGCGGGAGACACGAGCAGTACTTC.

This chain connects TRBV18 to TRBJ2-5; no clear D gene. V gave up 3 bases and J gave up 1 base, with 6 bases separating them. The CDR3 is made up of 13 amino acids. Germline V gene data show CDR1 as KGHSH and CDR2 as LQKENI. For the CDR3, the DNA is TGTGCCAGCTCACCCAAGAGCCAAGAGACCCAGTACTTC. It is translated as CASSPKSQETQYF.

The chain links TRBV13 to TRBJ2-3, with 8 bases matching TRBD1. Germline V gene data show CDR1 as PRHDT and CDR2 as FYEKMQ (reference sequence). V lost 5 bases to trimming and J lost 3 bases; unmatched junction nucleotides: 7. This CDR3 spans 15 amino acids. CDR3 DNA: TGTGCCAGCAGCCGGAGACAGGGGACGACAGATACGCAGTATTTT. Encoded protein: CASSRRQGTTDTQYF. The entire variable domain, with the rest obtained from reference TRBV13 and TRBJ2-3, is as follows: AAGVIQSPRHLIKEKRETATLKCYPIPRHDTVYWYQQGPGQDPQFLISFYEKMQSDKGSIPDRFSAQQFSDYHSELNMSSLELGDSALYFCASSRRQGTTDTQYFGPGTRLTVL.

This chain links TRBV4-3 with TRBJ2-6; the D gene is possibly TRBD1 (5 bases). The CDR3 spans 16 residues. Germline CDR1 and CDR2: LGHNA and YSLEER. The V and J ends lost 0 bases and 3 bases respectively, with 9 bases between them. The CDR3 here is CASSQDRGYGANVLTF. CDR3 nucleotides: TGCGCCAGCAGCCAAGATAGGGGTTATGGGGCCAACGTCCTGACTTTC.

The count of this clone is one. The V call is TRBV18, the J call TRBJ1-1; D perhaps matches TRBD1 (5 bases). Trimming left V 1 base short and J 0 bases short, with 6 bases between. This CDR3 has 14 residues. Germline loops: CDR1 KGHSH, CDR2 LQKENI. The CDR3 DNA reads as TGTGCCAGCTCACCACAGGACATGAACACTGAAGCTTTCTTT. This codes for CASSPQDMNTEAFF.

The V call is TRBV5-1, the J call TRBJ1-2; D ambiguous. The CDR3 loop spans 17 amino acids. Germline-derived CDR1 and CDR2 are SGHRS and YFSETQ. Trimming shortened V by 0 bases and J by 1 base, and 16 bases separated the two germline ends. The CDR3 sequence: CASSLDSLTTFNYGYTF. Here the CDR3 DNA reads TGCGCCAGCAGCTTGGACAGCCTAACGACCTTTAACTATGGCTACACCTTC.